This record covers a single T cell receptor beta chain. Its antigen is undetermined. The CDR3 totals 14 residues. The germline gives CDR1 SNHLY, CDR2 FYNNEI. The V end was cut by 3 bases, the J end by 5 bases, with 14 bases between. This sample is drawn from a study of T cell responses to AZD1222 COVID-19 vaccine. At the level of the study: Investigators merged groups given second doses at roughly 4 or roughly 12 weeks. Study results and limitations: Reportedly, nearly half of unique spike TCRs recognized epitopes outside B.1.351/B.1.1.7 mutations. Baseline seropositives among AZD1222 recipients totaled only six or seven. Increased Spike-specific TCR breadth and depth were observed after two AZD1222 doses.

Clones were read by immunoSEQ multiplex PCR, and TCRdb kept only the in-frame ones, dropping some. The table includes approximately 76,000 clones, about 91% detected once. The chain couples TRBV2 to TRBJ2-7; D might be TRBD2 (7 bases). This clonotype was obtained from an adult in good health. Source: peripheral blood, taken on day 0 of AZD1222 vaccination. The DNA for the CDR3 is TGTGCCAGCAGTGATGAGGGGGGGGTCAACGAGCAGTACTTC. This encodes CASSDEGGVNEQYF.